This T cell receptor beta chain was identified during a study of blood T cell repertoires in COVID-19. At the level of the study: Whether acute or convalescent, the COVID-19 samples came from the United States, Italy and Spain. PBMCs, B-cell-depleted T cells, or T cells provided the cDNA or gDNA that made up the material.

V shed 0 bases, J shed 6 bases, and the junction held 3 bases outside the gene matches. Germline CDR1 SGHNT, CDR2 YENEEA. The CDR3 extends over 16 amino acids. Per the original methods: Estimates of nucleated cell counts were drawn from the amplification of reference gene primers. Sequenced by immunoSEQ multiplex PCR; TCRdb stores in-frame clones only, minus some. That table supplies the V and J calls and clone size; D and trimming were determined from the DNA. The table lists about 250,000 clones, approximately 88% of them singletons. The sample consisted of peripheral blood. This receptor was identified in a woman aged 40 to 49 who had recovered from COVID-19. The chain links TRBV11-3 to TRBJ2-2, with 11 nucleotides matching TRBD1. The CDR3 protein is CASSLDGQGAAGELFF. The CDR3 nucleotides read TGTGCCAGCAGCTTAGACGGACAGGGGGCGGCCGGGGAGCTGTTTTTT.